These 14 T cell receptor beta chains share one sample of origin, sequenced in a study of cytomegalovirus exposure and HLA in healthy donors. A multiplex PCR was run with 60 Vbeta primers and 13 Jbeta primers. Libraries were prepared by immunoSEQ multiplex PCR; TCRdb keeps only in-frame clonotypes and omits some of them. This sample has 100,000 to 150,000 clones, with about 80% found just once. The sequencing input was PBMCs. The origin of the receptors is a woman between 35 and 50 years old in good health and CMV-seropositive.

The chain links TRBV6-6 to TRBJ2-1, with D possibly TRBD2 on 6 matching bases. Trimming took off 5 bases at V and 0 bases at J, with 11 bases between the two ends. Germline assignment: CDR1 MNHNY and CDR2 SVGAGI (reference sequence). This CDR3 has 15 amino acids. The CDR3 DNA reads TGTGCCAGCAGTCCCCGGGGAGGCTCCTACAATGAGCAGTTCTTC. The encoded protein is CASSPRGGSYNEQFF.

This clone is a singleton in its sample. V usage is TRBV5-8 and J usage is TRBJ1-5, with D unresolved. The CDR3 is made up of 15 amino acids. Germline V gene lookup returns CDR1 SGHTS and CDR2 YDEGEE. V lost 0 bases and J 0 bases, leaving 7 bases between the germline ends. Here the CDR3 DNA reads TGTGCCAGCAGCTTGGTGGCACCTAGCAATCAGCCCCAGCATTTT. Its protein product is CASSLVAPSNQPQHF.

For the CDR3, the DNA is TGTGCCAGCAGTTACTATCTGGGCGGGCTTAGGGAGACCCAGTACTTC. This gives the protein CASSYYLGGLRETQYF. The chain combines TRBV6-5 with TRBJ2-5; the D gene is possibly TRBD2 (5 bases). The CDR3 totals 16 residues. The V and J ends lost 1 base and 5 bases respectively, with 17 bases between them. The V gene's germline CDR1 is MNHEY and CDR2 SVGAGI.

This clone was counted between two and nine times. The V call is TRBV7-2, the J call TRBJ2-2; D possibly corresponds to TRBD2 (6 bases). Trimming removed 5 bases at V and 5 bases at J, with 9 bases between. CDR1 and CDR2 (germline): SGHTA, FQGNSA. The CDR3 has 13 amino acids. CDR3 region: CASSRLVTGELFF. The CDR3 coding sequence is TGTGCCAGCAGCAGACTAGTGACCGGGGAGCTGTTTTTT.

The chain joins TRBV5-6 to TRBJ1-2, with 7 bases fitting TRBD1. The V gene end was trimmed by 0 bases and the J gene end by 6 bases; junction bases not matched to a gene: 8. CDR1 and CDR2 (germline): SGHDT, YYEEEE. This CDR3 has 15 residues. CDR3 coding DNA: TGTGCCAGCAGCTTGGCTATAGGGGGCGAGGATGGCTACACCTTC. Encoded protein: CASSLAIGGEDGYTF. Combining the CDR3 with reference TRBV5-6 and TRBJ1-2 gives the whole variable domain DAGVTQSPTHLIKTRGQQVTLRCSPKSGHDTVSWYQQALGQGPQFIFQYYEEEERQRGNFPDRFSGHQFPNYSSELNVNALLLGDSALYLCASSLAIGGEDGYTFGSGTRLTVV.

The rearrangement joins TRBV2 to TRBJ2-1, with 7 positions matching TRBD2. The CDR3 totals 13 residues. Germline V CDR1 and CDR2: SNHLY, FYNNEI. Trimming at V came to 6 bases and at J to 14 bases, leaving 13 bases not matched to a gene. The CDR3 loop reads CASRTGTTAEKFF. The CDR3 coding sequence is TGTGCCAGCAGAACCGGGACTACCGCTGAAAAGTTCTTC.

The chain joins TRBV6-5 to TRBJ2-1; 9 bases line up with TRBD2. This CDR3 has 15 amino acids. Losses at the gene ends were 2 bases for V and 8 bases for J; bases not matched to a gene: 7. Germline loops: CDR1 MNHEY, CDR2 SVGAGI. The DNA of the CDR3 is TGTGCCAGCAGTTACGGGCTAGCGGGAACGGATGAGCAGTTCTTC. This translates into CASSYGLAGTDEQFF.

The chain recombines TRBV6-1 with TRBJ1-5, with D perhaps TRBD1 (6 bases). The CDR3 length is 13 residues. V was trimmed by 3 bases and J by 6 bases, leaving 9 bases between them. Germline assignment: CDR1 MNHNS and CDR2 SASEGT. The CDR3 sequence: CASSEGASQPQHF. CDR3 bases: TGTGCCAGCAGTGAGGGGGCGTCTCAGCCCCAGCATTTT.

This chain connects TRBV7-2 to TRBJ2-4; a weak D match, TRBD1 (6 bases). Deletions cut 5 bases from V and 8 bases from J, with 16 bases between. Germline-derived CDR1 and CDR2 are SGHTA and FQGNSA. CDR3 size: 14 residues. The CDR3 here is CASSQLGAGDIQYF. CDR3 coding DNA: TGTGCCAGCAGCCAATTGGGGGCCGGGGACATTCAGTACTTC. Filled out from reference TRBV7-2 and TRBJ2-4, the complete variable domain reads GAGVSQSPSNKVTEKGKDVELRCDPISGHTALYWYRQSLGQGLEFLIYFQGNSAPDKSGLPSDRFSAERTGGSVSTLTIQRTQQEDSAVYLCASSQLGAGDIQYFGAGTRLSVL.

The rearrangement links TRBV27 to TRBJ2-6, with 9 positions matching TRBD1. CDR3 size: 17 residues. Losses at the gene ends were 2 bases for V and 2 bases for J; bases not matched to a gene: 4. CDR1 and CDR2 from the germline V gene are MNHEY and SMNVEV (reference sequence). In DNA form, the CDR3 reads TGTGCCAGCAGTTTAAGGGACAGGGACGCTGGGGCCAACGTCCTGACTTTC. Protein: CASSLRDRDAGANVLTF.

For this clone: Germline and junction disagree at one end, which may indicate a read error. The chain joins TRBV7-9 to TRBJ1-1, with D possibly TRBD1 on 6 matching bases. CDR1 and CDR2 (germline): SEHNR, FQNEAQ (reference sequence). The CDR3 runs 14 residues. This chain's CDR3 is CSSSLGGGHWGAFF. DNA of the CDR3: TGTTCCAGCAGCTTAGGGGGGGGACATTGGGGAGCTTTCTTT.

The rearrangement uses TRBV6-6 and TRBJ2-5, with a tentative D call TRBD1 (7 bases). V was cut by 6 bases and J by 4 bases, with 9 bases left in between. The CDR3 runs 12 residues. CDR1 is MNHNY and CDR2 is SVGAGI in the germline V gene (reference sequence). Here the CDR3 reads CASSQGGETQYF. DNA for the CDR3: TGTGCCAGCAGCCAGGGGGGAGAGACCCAGTACTTC.

V and J are TRBV19 and TRBJ2-1, with 10 nucleotides matching TRBD2. V gave up 1 base and J gave up 9 bases; unmatched junction bases: 9. The CDR3 runs to 16 residues. Germline assignment: CDR1 LNHDA and CDR2 SQIVND (reference sequence). Here the CDR3 reads CASSIGVLAGVVEQFF. The CDR3 region has the DNA TGTGCCAGTAGTATAGGGGTCCTAGCGGGAGTGGTTGAGCAGTTCTTC.

V usage is TRBV5-1 and J usage is TRBJ1-1; TRBD1 agrees at 7 bases. The CDR3 consists of 13 residues. J lost 3 bases, V lost 4 bases, and 3 bases had no gene match. CDR1 SGHRS and CDR2 YFSETQ come from the germline V gene. The DNA for the CDR3 is TGCGCCAGCAGCATAACAGGGGACACTGAAGCTTTCTTT. Translated, it gives CASSITGDTEAFF.